Below are 21 T cell receptor beta chains sequenced from a single sample in a study of OX40 agonist ivuxolimab in advanced cancers. Repertoires were generated with immunoSEQ multiplex PCR, while TCRdb's copy carries only in-frame clones and drops some. In the table there are 77,000 or so clones, roughly 78% of which are singletons. Here the sequenced sample was CD4+ or CD8+ T cells sorted from blood, taken in a trial of the OX40 agonist ivuxolimab. These receptors were obtained from an adult with an advanced solid tumor such as melanoma, head and neck, liver or kidney cancer.

This clone has just one count. The chain recombines TRBV14 with TRBJ1-1, with 7 nucleotides matching TRBD1. Germline V gene data show CDR1 as SGHDN and CDR2 as FVKESK. Trimming removed 5 bases from V and 0 bases from J; junction bases left unmatched: 6. This CDR3 is built from 15 residues. CDR3 protein: CASSERTGVNTEAFF. The CDR3 coding sequence is TGTGCCAGCAGCGAGCGTACAGGGGTGAACACTGAAGCTTTCTTT.

This clone was recorded once. This chain connects TRBV11-2 to TRBJ2-4, with 11 bases identical to TRBD2. V lost 5 bases to trimming and J lost 0 bases; unmatched junction nucleotides: 12. CDR1 is SGHAT, CDR2 FQNNGV, per germline. CDR3 size: 19 residues. CDR3 coding DNA: TGTGCCAGCAGCCCCAACGGGCTAGCGGGGGGCCTAGCCAAAAACATTCAGTACTTC. Protein: CASSPNGLAGGLAKNIQYF.

The chain employs TRBV5-4 and TRBJ1-1; 9 bases fit TRBD1. Germline CDR1 and CDR2: SGHNT and YYREEE (reference sequence). This CDR3 is 15 amino acids long. Trimming took 3 bases from V and 6 from J; bases not matched to a gene: 9. The chain's CDR3 is CASSSGDRALAEAFF. DNA of the CDR3: TGTGCCAGCAGCTCAGGGGACAGGGCCTTGGCTGAAGCTTTCTTT.

V gene TRBV5-1 combines with J gene TRBJ2-3; D perhaps matches TRBD1 (6 bases). V was shortened by 0 bases and J by 0 bases, with 14 bases between the two germline ends. CDR1 SGHRS and CDR2 YFSETQ come from the germline V gene. This CDR3 spans 17 amino acids. This chain's CDR3 is CASSLGRDRSSTDTQYF. The CDR3 DNA sequence: TGCGCCAGCAGCTTGGGGCGTGACAGGTCGAGCACAGATACGCAGTATTTT.

In DNA form, the CDR3 reads TGTGCCAGTAGTACCGGGGGGGCATGGAGTGAAAAACTGTTTTTT. This gives the protein CASSTGGAWSEKLFF. V gene TRBV19 combines with J gene TRBJ1-4, with D possibly matching TRBD1 (6 bases). This CDR3 region has 15 residues. From germline, CDR1 is LNHDA and CDR2 SQIVND (reference sequence). V was trimmed by 4 bases and J by 7 bases, leaving 16 bases between them.

The J gene is TRBJ2-3, the V gene TRBV5-4; the match to TRBD1 covers 8 bases. J gave up 4 bases and V 4 bases, and 8 bases lay outside the gene matches. Looked up from germline, CDR1 is SGHNT and CDR2 is YYREEE (reference sequence). The CDR3 has 15 residues. The CDR3 spells CASSTTGGYADTQYF. The CDR3 bases are TGTGCCAGCAGCACCACAGGGGGATACGCAGATACGCAGTATTTT.

This clone has only one observation. The rearrangement uses TRBV7-8 and TRBJ2-3; 10 nucleotides match TRBD2. The CDR3 runs to 15 residues. Germline V gene data show CDR1 as SGHVS and CDR2 as FQNEAQ. The ends lost 5 bases at V and 2 bases at J; junction bases unmatched: 4. The CDR3 loop reads CASSLLAGPTDTQYF. Written as DNA, the CDR3 is TGTGCCAGCAGCCTACTAGCGGGGCCCACAGATACGCAGTATTTT.

The V and J genes are TRBV5-6 and TRBJ1-6; 9 nucleotides align to TRBD1. The junction had 3 bases not matched to a gene; V was cut back by 1 base and J by 7 bases. Germline V gene lookup returns CDR1 SGHDT and CDR2 YYEEEE. CDR3 size: 15 residues. The CDR3 spells CASSLWTGANSPLHF. In DNA, the CDR3 is TGTGCCAGCAGCTTGTGGACAGGGGCCAATTCACCCCTCCACTTT.

The chain carries TRBV28 and TRBJ2-5; a possible D gene is TRBD2 (6 bases). Deletions cut 3 bases from V and 5 bases from J, with 16 bases between. Germline CDR1 MDHEN, CDR2 SYDVKM. This CDR3 contains 15 residues. The CDR3 bases are TGTGCCAGCAGTTTCCTCAGCGGAGGGATGGAGACCCAGTACTTC. It is translated as CASSFLSGGMETQYF.

The V and J genes are TRBV11-2 and TRBJ2-7, with TRBD2 as a possible D gene (6 bases). The germline gives CDR1 SGHAT, CDR2 FQNNGV. This CDR3 contains 12 residues. V was cut by 2 bases and J by 6 bases, with 8 bases left in between. The CDR3 protein is CASSLSGGEQYF. CDR3 bases: TGTGCCAGCAGCTTATCCGGGGGCGAGCAGTACTTC.

V is TRBV4-2 and J is TRBJ2-2; TRBD2 might be the D (6 bases). Deletions cut 3 bases from V and 8 bases from J, with 10 bases between. The germline V gene has CDR1 LGHNA and CDR2 YNFKEQ. CDR3 length: 13 residues. CDR3 amino acids: CASSQRGLGELFF. CDR3 DNA: TGTGCCAGCAGCCAGCGGGGCCTTGGGGAGCTGTTTTTT.

The chain links TRBV6-1 to TRBJ2-1, with D uncertain. V dropped 2 bases and J dropped 2 bases, with 10 bases sitting between them. CDR3 length: 15 amino acids. The germline gives CDR1 MNHNS, CDR2 SASEGT. The CDR3 loop is CASSEPGLAYNEQFF. The CDR3 DNA sequence: TGTGCCAGCAGTGAACCCGGTCTAGCCTACAATGAGCAGTTCTTC.

The rearrangement links TRBV7-6 to TRBJ1-1, with 9 bases that match TRBD1. Germline V gene data show CDR1 as SGHVS and CDR2 as FNYEAQ. The CDR3 is 15 residues long. With 5 bases clipped from V and 3 bases from J, the junction kept 7 bases outside the gene matches. For the CDR3, the DNA is TGTGCCAGCAGCCCTGGACAGGGGAGCCACACTGAAGCTTTCTTT. Protein product: CASSPGQGSHTEAFF.

CDR3: CASSLHGAGEAFF. The CDR3 nucleotides are TGTGCCAGCAGCCTACACGGGGCGGGTGAAGCTTTCTTT. The rearrangement links TRBV7-2 to TRBJ1-1; TRBD1 is a possible D gene (5 bases). V lost 5 bases to trimming and J lost 7 bases, with 14 bases between them. Germline-derived CDR1 and CDR2 are SGHTA and FQGNSA. The CDR3 length is 13 residues.

The chain links TRBV27 to TRBJ2-7, with TRBD1 as a possible D gene (5 bases). Germline lookup yields CDR1 MNHEY and CDR2 SMNVEV (reference sequence). The CDR3 is made up of 15 amino acids. The V and J ends lost 6 bases and 5 bases respectively, with 20 bases between them. The CDR3 DNA follows: TGTGCCAGCAGCCCGGACATCCTCAGGGTCCACGAGCAGTACTTC. It is translated as CASSPDILRVHEQYF.

The chain combines TRBV14 with TRBJ2-5; a weak D match, TRBD1 (6 bases). The CDR3 has 16 amino acids. Germline V gene data show CDR1 as SGHDN and CDR2 as FVKESK. Between the trimmed V and J ends, which lost 4 bases and 4 bases, there was a span of 19 bases. The CDR3 bases are TGTGCCAGCAGCCTGAGGGGTAACAGGGTAGTAGAGACCCAGTACTTC. Translated: CASSLRGNRVVETQYF. Based on the CDR3 plus reference TRBV14 and TRBJ2-5, the full variable domain is EAGVTQFPSHSVIEKGQTVTLRCDPISGHDNLYWYRRVMGKEIKFLLHFVKESKQDESGMPNNRFLAERTGGTYSTLKVQPAELEDSGVYFCASSLRGNRVVETQYFGPGTRLLVL.

The V gene is TRBV27, the J gene TRBJ1-1; D is undetermined. Trimming removed 2 bases at V and 1 base at J, with 11 bases between. The length of the CDR3 is 15 residues. Germline V lookup: CDR1 MNHEY, CDR2 SMNVEV (reference sequence). The CDR3 DNA follows: TGTGCCAGCAGTTTAAGAATCGCGACGAACACTGAAGCTTTCTTT. Residues: CASSLRIATNTEAFF.

The gene calls are TRBV19 and TRBJ2-1; D unresolved. Trimming shortened V by 6 bases and J by 15 bases, and 18 bases separated the two germline ends. The CDR3 is made up of 12 amino acids. Germline V gives CDR1 LNHDA, CDR2 SQIVND (reference sequence). CDR3 bases: TGTGCCAGTAGATCCTTTGCCGAGACTCCGTTCTTC. Translating gives CASRSFAETPFF.

This clone was observed a few times. Within the sample, other DNA sequences also encode this same CDR3. This sequence joins TRBV27 and TRBJ1-1; tentatively, D is TRBD1 (6 bases). The length of the CDR3 is 14 residues. Germline V gene lookup returns CDR1 MNHEY and CDR2 SMNVEV (reference sequence). V dropped 6 bases and J dropped 3 bases, with 14 bases sitting between them. Here the CDR3 DNA reads TGTGCCAGCAGCCGAACAGGGAGGGACACTGAAGCTTTCTTT. Amino acid sequence: CASSRTGRDTEAFF.

The V and J genes are TRBV6-5 and TRBJ1-2; 9 nucleotides match TRBD1. Per germline, CDR1 MNHEY and CDR2 SVGAGI. The CDR3 runs to 15 residues. V shed 1 base and J 5 bases; nucleotides not matched to a gene: 5. Here the CDR3 DNA reads TGTGCCAGCAGTTACTACCGGGACAGGGTGTATGGCTACACCTTC. It yields the protein CASSYYRDRVYGYTF.

The V call is TRBV18, the J call TRBJ2-2, with TRBD2 matching over 8 bases. This CDR3 contains 13 residues. The V segment lost 6 bases and the J segment 3 bases; nucleotides outside the gene matches: 0. The germline gives CDR1 KGHSH, CDR2 LQKENI. The CDR3 bases are TGTGCCAGCTCCGGGAGGGACACCGGGGAGCTGTTTTTT. Encoded protein: CASSGRDTGELFF.